This T cell receptor beta chain was captured by sequencing in a study of shared clonotypes between healthy human individuals. Study at large: Each donor had three CD4 naive, three CD4 memory, two CD8 naive and one CD8 memory plate. The study's findings and limits: The sole specimen, blood, was sampled, and tissue repertoires likely differ.

This CDR3 contains 16 residues. On this clone: Its antigen is unidentified.

Using 200 ng DNA, tens of thousands of T cell genomes, the sorted-subset replicate PCRs were run. Profiled with immunoSEQ multiplex PCR; TCRdb holds only in-frame clones, not every one. Counted here are 2 million to 2.5 million clones, approximately 93% occurring once; the ten biggest clones make up 0.39%. Nashville, Tennessee was home to all donors, who were Caucasian adults. The sequencing input was naive CD4+ T cells from PBMCs. Subset indicated: CD45RA+ positively selected. The genes are TRBV21-1 and TRBJ1-1. TRBV21-1 is listed as a pseudogene. The clonotype was recovered from a young man in good health. Some clones in this sample may be carry-over from other donors' samples. This CDR3 reads CASSKDEGARYTEAFF. The CDR3 coding sequence is TGTGCCAGCAGCAAAGACGAGGGAGCGAGGTACACTGAAGCTTTCTTT.